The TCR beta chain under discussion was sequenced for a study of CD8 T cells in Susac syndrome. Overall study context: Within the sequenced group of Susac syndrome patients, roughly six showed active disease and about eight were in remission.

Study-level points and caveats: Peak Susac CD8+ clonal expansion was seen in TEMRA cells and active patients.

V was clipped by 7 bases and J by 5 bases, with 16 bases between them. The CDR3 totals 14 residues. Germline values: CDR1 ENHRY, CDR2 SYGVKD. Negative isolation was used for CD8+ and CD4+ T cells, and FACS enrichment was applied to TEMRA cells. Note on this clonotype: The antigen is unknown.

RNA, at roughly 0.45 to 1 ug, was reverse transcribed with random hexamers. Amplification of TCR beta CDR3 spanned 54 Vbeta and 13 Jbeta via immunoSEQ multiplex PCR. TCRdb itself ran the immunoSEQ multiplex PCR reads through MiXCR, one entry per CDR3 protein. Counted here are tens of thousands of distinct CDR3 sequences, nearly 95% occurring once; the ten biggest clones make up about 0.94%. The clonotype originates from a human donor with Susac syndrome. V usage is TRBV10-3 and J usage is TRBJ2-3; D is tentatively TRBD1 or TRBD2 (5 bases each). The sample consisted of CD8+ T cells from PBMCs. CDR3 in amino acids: CAIKMRGTEDTQYF. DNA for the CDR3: TGTGCCATCAAAATGAGAGGGACGGAAGATACGCAGTATTTT.